This T cell receptor (beta chain) was recorded in a study of cytomegalovirus exposure and HLA in healthy donors. Remarks on this clone: Its antigen remains unidentified.

Study-wide results and limits: Analysis performed later showed TCR beta chains linked to HLA being more clonally expanded than equally common others. Rare sequences made up most TCRs, while some public TCRs were found in many donors.

Use of 60 Vbeta and 13 Jbeta primers characterized the PCR. Assay used: immunoSEQ multiplex PCR; TCRdb lists only in-frame clones, some missing. The sample holds some 130,000 clones; 80% are singletons and the top ten take around 2.2%. This CDR3 contains 15 residues. The V and J ends lost 4 bases and 3 bases respectively, with 16 bases between them. Germline CDR1 SGHRS, CDR2 YFSETQ. Among the donors, all were healthy bone marrow donors. The source material was PBMCs. This clonotype originated in a man younger than 40 in good health and CMV-seronegative. The gene calls are TRBV5-1 and TRBJ1-2; D may be TRBD1 (5 bases). CDR3 coding DNA: TGCGCCAGCAGCCCCGGGGGATCCTTGGACTATGGCTACACCTTC. It codes for CASSPGGSLDYGYTF.